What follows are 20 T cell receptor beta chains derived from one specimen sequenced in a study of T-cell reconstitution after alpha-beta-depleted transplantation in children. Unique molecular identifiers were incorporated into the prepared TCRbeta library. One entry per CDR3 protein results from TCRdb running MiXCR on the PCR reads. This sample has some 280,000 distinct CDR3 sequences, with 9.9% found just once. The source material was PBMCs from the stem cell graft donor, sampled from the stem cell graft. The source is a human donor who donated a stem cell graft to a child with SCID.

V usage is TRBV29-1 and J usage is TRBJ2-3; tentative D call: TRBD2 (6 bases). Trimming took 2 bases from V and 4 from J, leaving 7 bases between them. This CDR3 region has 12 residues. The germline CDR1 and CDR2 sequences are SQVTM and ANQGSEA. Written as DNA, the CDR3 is TGCAGCGTTGAATGGGGGGCAGATACGCAGTATTTT. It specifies CSVEWGADTQYF.

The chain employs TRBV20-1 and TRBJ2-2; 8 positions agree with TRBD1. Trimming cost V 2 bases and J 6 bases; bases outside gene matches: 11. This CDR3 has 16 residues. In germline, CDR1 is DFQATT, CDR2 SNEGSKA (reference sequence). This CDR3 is CSARRTQGASAGELFF. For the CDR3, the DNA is TGCAGTGCTAGAAGGACGCAGGGGGCTTCGGCCGGGGAGCTGTTTTTT.

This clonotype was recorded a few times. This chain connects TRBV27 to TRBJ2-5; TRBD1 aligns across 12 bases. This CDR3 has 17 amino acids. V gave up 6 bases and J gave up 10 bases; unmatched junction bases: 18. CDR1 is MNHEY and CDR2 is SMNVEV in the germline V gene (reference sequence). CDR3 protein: CASSPGQGAPGFQDQYF. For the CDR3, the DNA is TGTGCCAGCAGCCCGGGACAGGGGGCGCCCGGGTTCCAGGACCAGTACTTC.

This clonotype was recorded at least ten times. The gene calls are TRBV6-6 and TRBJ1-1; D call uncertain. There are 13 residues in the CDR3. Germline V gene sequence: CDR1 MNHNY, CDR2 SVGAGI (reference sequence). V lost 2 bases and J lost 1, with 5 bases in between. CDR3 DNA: TGTGCCAGCAGTTACGGACGGAACACTGAAGCTTTCTTT. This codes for CASSYGRNTEAFF.

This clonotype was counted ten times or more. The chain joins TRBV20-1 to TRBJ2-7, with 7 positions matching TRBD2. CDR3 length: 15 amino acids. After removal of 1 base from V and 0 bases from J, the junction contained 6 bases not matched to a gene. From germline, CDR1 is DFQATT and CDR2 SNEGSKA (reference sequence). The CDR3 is CSARVAGPSSYEQYF. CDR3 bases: TGCAGTGCTAGAGTAGCGGGTCCGAGCTCCTACGAGCAGTACTTC.

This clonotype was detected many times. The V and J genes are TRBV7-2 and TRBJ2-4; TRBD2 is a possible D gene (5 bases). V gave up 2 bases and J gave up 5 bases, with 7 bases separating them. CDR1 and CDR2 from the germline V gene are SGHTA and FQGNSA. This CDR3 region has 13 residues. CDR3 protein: CASSLLGENIQYF. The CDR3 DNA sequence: TGTGCCAGCAGCTTACTCGGGGAAAACATTCAGTACTTC.

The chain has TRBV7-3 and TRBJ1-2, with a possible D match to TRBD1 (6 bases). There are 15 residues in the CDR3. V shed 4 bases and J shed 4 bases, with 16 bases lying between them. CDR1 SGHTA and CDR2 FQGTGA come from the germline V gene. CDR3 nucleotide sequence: TGTGCCAGCAGCTCCCCCCGACAGGCTAGCTATGGCTACACCTTC. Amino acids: CASSSPRQASYGYTF.

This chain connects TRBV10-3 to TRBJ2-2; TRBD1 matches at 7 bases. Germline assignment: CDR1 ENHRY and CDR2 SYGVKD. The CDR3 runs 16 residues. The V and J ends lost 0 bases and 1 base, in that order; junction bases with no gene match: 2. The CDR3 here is CAISESWTGNTGELFF. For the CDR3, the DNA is TGTGCCATCAGTGAGTCTTGGACAGGGAACACCGGGGAGCTGTTTTTT.

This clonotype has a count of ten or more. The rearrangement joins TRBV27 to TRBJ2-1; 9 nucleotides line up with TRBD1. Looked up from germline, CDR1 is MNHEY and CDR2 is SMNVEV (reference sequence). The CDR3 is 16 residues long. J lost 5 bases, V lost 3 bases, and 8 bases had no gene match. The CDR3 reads CASSLYRDRAHNEQFF. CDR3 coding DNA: TGTGCCAGCAGTTTGTACCGGGACAGGGCCCACAATGAGCAGTTCTTC.

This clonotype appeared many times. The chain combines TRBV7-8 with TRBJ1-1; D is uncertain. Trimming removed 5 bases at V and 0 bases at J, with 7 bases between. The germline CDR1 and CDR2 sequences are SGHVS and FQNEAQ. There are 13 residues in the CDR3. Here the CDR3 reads CASSPILNTEAFF. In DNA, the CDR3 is TGTGCCAGCAGCCCGATTCTGAACACTGAAGCTTTCTTT.

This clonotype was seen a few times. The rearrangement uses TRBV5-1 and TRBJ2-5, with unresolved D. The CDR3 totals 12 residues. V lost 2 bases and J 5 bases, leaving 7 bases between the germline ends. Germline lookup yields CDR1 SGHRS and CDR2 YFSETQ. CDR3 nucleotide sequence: TGCGCCAGCAGCTTTCAGGCCGAGACCCAGTACTTC. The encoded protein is CASSFQAETQYF.

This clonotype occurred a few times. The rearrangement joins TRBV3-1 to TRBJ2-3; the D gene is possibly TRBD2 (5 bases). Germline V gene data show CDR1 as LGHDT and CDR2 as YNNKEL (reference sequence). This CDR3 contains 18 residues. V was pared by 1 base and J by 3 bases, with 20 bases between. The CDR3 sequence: CASSQAGITNIGTDTQYF. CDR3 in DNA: TGTGCCAGCAGCCAAGCCGGGATTACCAATATCGGGACAGATACGCAGTATTTT.

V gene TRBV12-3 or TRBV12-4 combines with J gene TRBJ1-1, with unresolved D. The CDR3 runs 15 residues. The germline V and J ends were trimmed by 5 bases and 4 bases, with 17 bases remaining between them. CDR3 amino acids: CASSGRQLGGTEAFF. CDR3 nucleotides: TGTGCCAGCAGTGGAAGACAACTGGGTGGCACTGAAGCTTTCTTT.

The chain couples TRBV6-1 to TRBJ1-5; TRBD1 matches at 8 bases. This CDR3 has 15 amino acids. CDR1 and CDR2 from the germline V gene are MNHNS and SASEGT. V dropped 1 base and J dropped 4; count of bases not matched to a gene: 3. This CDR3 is CASSEVQGANQPQHF. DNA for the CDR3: TGTGCCAGCAGTGAAGTTCAGGGGGCGAATCAGCCCCAGCATTTT.

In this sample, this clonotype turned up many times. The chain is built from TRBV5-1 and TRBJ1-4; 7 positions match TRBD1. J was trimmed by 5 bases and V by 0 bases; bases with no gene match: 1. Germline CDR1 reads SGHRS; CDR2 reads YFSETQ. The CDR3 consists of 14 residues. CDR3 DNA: TGCGCCAGCAGCTTGGACAGGGGCAATGAAAAACTGTTTTTT. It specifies CASSLDRGNEKLFF.

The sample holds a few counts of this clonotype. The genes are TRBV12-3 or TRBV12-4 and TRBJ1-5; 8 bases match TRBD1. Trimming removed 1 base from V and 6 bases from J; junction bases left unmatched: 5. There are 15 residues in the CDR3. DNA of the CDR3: TGTGCCAGCAGTTTAGGGACAGGGCGTCGTCAGCCCCAGCATTTT. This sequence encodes CASSLGTGRRQPQHF.

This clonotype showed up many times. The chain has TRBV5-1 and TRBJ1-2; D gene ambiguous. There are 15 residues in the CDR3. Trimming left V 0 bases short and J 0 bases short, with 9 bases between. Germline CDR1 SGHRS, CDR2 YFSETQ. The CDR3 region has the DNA TGCGCCAGCAGCTTGGATGCACGGACTAACTATGGCTACACCTTC. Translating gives CASSLDARTNYGYTF.

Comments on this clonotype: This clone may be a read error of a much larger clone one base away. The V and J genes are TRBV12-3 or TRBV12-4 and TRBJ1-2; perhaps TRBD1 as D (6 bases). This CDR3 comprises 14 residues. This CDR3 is CACSLARGNYGYTF. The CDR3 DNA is TGTGCCTGCAGTTTGGCCAGGGGAAACTATGGCTACACCTTC.

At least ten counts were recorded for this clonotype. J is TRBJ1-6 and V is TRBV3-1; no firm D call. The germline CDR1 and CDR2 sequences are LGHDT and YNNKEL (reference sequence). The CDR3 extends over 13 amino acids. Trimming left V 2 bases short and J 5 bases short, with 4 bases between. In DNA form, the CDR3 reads TGTGCCAGCAGCCAAACGGATAATTCACCCCTCCACTTT. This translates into CASSQTDNSPLHF. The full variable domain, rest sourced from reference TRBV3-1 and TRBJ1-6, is DTAVSQTPKYLVTQMGNDKSIKCEQNLGHDTMYWYKQDSKKFLKIMFSYNNKELIINETVPNRFSPKSPDKAHLNLHINSLELGDSAVYFCASSQTDNSPLHFGNGTRLTVT.

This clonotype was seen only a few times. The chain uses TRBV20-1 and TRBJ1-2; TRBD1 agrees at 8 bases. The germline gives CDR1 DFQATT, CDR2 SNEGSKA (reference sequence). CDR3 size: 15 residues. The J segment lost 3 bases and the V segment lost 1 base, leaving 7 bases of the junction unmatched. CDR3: CSARVPGGAYYGYTF. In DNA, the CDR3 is TGCAGTGCTAGAGTGCCAGGGGGCGCCTACTATGGCTACACCTTC.